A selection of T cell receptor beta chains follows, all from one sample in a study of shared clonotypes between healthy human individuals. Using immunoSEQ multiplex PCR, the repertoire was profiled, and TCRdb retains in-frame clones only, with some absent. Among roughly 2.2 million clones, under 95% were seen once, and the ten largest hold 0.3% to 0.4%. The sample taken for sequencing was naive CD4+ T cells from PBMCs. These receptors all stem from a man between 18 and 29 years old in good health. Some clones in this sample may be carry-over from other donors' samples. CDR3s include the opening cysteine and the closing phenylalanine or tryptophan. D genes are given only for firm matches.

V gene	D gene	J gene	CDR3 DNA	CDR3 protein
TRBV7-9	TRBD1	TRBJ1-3	TGTGCCAGCAGCGCCACCGGGACAGGGAATGGAAACACCATATATTTT	CASSATGTGNGNTIYF
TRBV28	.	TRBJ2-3	TGTGCCAGCAGTTTCTCAGGGGCCCCCACAGATACGCAGTATTTT	CASSFSGAPTDTQYF
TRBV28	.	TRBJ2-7	TGTGCCAGCAGTTTATGGAGGCTAGCGCGCTCCTACGAGCAGTACTTC	CASSLWRLARSYEQYF
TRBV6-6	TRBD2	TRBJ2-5	TGTGCCAGCAGTCCTCTAGCGGGAGTGGGGGAGACCCAGTACTTC	CASSPLAGVGETQYF
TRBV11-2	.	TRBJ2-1	TGTGCCAGCAGCTTAGGTGGGTCCGGCTCCTACAATGAGCAGTTCTTC	CASSLGGSGSYNEQFF
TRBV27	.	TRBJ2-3	TGTGCCAGCAGTTTAGGGCAGCGCACAGATACGCAGTATTTT	CASSLGQRTDTQYF
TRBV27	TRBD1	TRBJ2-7	TGTGCCAGCAGTCCATCCGGGACAGGGGGGGGATACTACGAGCAGTACTTC	CASSPSGTGGGYYEQYF
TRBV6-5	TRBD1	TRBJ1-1	TGTGCCAGCAGTTACTCGGACAGGGGGAGTCAAGCTTTCTTT	CASSYSDRGSQAFF
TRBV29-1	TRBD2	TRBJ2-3	TGCAGTTTAGCGGGAGAGGCAGATACGCAGTATTTT	CSLAGEADTQYF
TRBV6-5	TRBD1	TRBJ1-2	TGTGCCAGCAGTTACGGGGGACAGCTCTATGGCTACACCTTC	CASSYGGQLYGYTF
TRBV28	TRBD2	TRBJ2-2	TGTGCCAGCACTACAGCGGGAGCGACCGGGGAGCTGTTTTTT	CASTTAGATGELFF
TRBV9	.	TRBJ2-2	TGTGCCAGCAGCCCTCGGGACGGGAACACCGGGGAGCTGTTTTTT	CASSPRDGNTGELFF